This T cell receptor (beta chain) was sequenced during a study of blood T cell repertoires in COVID-19. For the study at large: T cells, B-cell-depleted T cells, or PBMCs supplied cDNA or gDNA.

Clinical history as reported by participants underpinned cohort assignment. What the recovered Cohort 3 donors had was two negative PCRs, clearance, or symptom resolution. Germline-derived CDR1 and CDR2 are LNHDA and SQIVND (reference sequence). The V end was cut by 6 bases, the J end by 7 bases, with 12 bases between. This CDR3 contains 13 residues. Per the study methods: Amplification with reference gene primers provided the estimates of nucleated cell counts. Assay: immunoSEQ multiplex PCR; the TCRdb copy retains only in-frame clones and omits some. That table is the source of V, J and clone size, and D and trimming were worked out from the DNA. The sample lists about 140,000 clones, 75% to 80% occurring once.

This sequence originates from a woman aged 45-65 years who had recovered from COVID-19. This chain uses TRBV19 with TRBJ1-4; the D is unclear. Sequenced: PBMCs or T cells enriched from blood (not recorded which). CDR3 residues: CASRGVESEKLFF. CDR3 in DNA: TGTGCCAGTAGAGGAGTGGAAAGTGAAAAACTGTTTTTT.